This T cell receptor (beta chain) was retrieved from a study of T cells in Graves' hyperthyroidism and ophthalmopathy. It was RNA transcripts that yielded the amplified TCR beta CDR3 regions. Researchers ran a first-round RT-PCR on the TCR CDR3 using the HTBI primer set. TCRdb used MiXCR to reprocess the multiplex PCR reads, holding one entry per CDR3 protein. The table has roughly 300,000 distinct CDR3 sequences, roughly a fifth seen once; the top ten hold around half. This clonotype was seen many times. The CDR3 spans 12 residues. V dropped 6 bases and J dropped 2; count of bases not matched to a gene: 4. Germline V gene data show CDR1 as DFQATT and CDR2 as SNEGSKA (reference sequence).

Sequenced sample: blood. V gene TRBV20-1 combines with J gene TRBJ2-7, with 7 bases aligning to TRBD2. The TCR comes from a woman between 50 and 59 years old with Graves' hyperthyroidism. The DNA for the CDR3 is TGCAGTGCCCAGCGGGGCCCCTACGAGCAGTACTTC. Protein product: CSAQRGPYEQYF.